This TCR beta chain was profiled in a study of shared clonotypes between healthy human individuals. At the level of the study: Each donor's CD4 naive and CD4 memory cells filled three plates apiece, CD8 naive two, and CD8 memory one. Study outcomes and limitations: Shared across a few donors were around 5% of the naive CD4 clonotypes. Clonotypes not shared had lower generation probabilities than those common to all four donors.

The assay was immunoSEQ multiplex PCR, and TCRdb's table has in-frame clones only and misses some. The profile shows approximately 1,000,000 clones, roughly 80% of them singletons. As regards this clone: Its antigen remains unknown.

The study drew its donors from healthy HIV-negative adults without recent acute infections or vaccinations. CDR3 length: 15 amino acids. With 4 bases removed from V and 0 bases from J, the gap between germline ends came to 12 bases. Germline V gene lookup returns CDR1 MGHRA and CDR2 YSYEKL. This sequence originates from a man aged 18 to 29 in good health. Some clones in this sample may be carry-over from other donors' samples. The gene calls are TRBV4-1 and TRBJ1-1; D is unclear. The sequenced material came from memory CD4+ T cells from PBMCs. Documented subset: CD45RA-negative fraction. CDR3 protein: CASSPRGRLNTEAFF. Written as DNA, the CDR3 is TGCGCCAGCAGCCCCCGCGGTCGTCTGAACACTGAAGCTTTCTTT.